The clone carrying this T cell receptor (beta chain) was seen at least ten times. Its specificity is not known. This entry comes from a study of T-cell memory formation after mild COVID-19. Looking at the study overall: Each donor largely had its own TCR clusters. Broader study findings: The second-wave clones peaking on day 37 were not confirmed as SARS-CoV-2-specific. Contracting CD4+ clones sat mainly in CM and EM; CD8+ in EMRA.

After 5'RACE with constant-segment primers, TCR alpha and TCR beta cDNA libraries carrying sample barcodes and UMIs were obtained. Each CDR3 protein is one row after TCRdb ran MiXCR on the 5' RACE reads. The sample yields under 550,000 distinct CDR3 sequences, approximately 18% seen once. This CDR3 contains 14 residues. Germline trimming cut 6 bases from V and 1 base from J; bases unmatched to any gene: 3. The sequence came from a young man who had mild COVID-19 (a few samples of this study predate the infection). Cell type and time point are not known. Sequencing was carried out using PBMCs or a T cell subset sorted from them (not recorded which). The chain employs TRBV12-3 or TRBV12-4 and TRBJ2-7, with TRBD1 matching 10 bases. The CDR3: CASSWTGGSYEQYF. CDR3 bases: TGTGCCAGCAGCTGGACAGGGGGGTCCTACGAGCAGTACTTC.